This TCR beta chain was found in a study of CXCR3-negative and CXCR3-positive naive CD8 T cells. The CDR3 has 13 residues. CDR1 and CDR2 (germline): SQVTM, ANQGSEA. All TRB cDNA libraries came from 5' RACE performed with UMI labels. TCRdb reprocessed the 5' RACE reads, keeping one entry per CDR3 protein, no DNA. The sample table includes about 130,000 distinct CDR3 sequences. The clonotype comes from a human donor in good health. Some clones in this sample may be carry-over from other donors' samples. This chain joins TRBV29-1 and TRBJ2-6. The source material was naive CXCR3- CD8+ T cells from blood. The subset here: CD45RO-CCR7+CD27+CD95- naive CD8+ T cells lacking CXCR3 (TNR3-). The CDR3 protein is CSVPRPGANVLTF.